This T cell receptor beta chain was identified in a study of T cell changes during pregnancy in multiple sclerosis. Profiled with immunoSEQ multiplex PCR; TCRdb holds only in-frame clones, not every one. The sample holds about 39,000 clones; under 90% are singletons and the top ten take 0.64%. J lost 6 bases, V lost 5 bases, and 7 bases had no gene match. CDR3 size: 14 residues. Germline CDR1 is MNHEY and CDR2 is SVGAGI. This receptor was taken from a female donor with multiple sclerosis, enrolled in a pregnancy study. The sample was CD4+ T cells from peripheral blood mononuclear cells, taken before pregnancy. The rearrangement uses TRBV6-5 and TRBJ1-2; 9 nucleotides align to TRBD1. The CDR3 coding sequence is TGTGCCAGCAGTAGCGGGACAGGGATCAATGGCTACACCTTC. This translates into CASSSGTGINGYTF.